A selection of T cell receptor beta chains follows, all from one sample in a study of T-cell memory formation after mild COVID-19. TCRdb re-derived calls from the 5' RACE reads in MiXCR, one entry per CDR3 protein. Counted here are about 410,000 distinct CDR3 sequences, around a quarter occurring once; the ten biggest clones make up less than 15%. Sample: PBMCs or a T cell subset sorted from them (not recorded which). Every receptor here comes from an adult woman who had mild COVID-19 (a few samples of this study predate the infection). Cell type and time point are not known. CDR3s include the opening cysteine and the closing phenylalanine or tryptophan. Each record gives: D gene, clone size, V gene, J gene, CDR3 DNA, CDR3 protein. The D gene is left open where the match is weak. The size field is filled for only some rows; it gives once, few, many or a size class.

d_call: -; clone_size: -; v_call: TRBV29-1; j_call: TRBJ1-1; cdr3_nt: TGCAGCGTTGCCGGGACATTATCAGGGGAAGCTTTCTTT; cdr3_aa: CSVAGTLSGEAFF
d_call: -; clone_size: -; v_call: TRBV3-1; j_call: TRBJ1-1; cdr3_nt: TGTGCCAGCAGCCACGACCTTGGCGAGTACACTGAAGCTTTCTTT; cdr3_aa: CASSHDLGEYTEAFF
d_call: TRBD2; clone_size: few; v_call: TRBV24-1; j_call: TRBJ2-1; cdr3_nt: TGTGCCACCAGTGATTCTGCGGGGGTGAGGAATGAGCAGTTCTTC; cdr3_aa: CATSDSAGVRNEQFF
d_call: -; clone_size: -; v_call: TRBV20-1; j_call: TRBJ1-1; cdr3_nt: TGCAGTGCCCCTCCGGGAGTCCGGAACACTGAAGCTTTCTTT; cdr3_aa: CSAPPGVRNTEAFF
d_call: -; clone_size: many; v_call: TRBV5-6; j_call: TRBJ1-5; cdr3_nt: TGTGCCAGCAGCTTGTGGCACATGGACAATCAGCCCCAGCATTTT; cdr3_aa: CASSLWHMDNQPQHF
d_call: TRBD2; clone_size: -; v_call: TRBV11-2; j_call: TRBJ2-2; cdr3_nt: TGTGCCAGCAGCTTAGAGAGGACTAGCCGCCCCGGGGAGCTGTTTTTT; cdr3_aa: CASSLERTSRPGELFF
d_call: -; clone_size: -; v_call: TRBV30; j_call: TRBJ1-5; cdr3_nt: TGTGCCTGGAGTGACGCAGGGTATCAGCCCCAGCATTTT; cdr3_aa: CAWSDAGYQPQHF
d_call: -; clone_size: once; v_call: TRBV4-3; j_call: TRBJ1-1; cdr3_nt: TGCGCCAGCAGCCAAGATGGGGCAGGGCGGAACACTGAAGCTTTCTTT; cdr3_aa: CASSQDGAGRNTEAFF
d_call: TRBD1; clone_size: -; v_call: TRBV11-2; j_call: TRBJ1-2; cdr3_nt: TGTGCCAGCAGCTTAATCAGGGGGCCCTATGGCTACACCTTC; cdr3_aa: CASSLIRGPYGYTF
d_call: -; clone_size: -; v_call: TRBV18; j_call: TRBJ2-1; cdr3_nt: TGTGCCAGCTCAGCCCCGAGGCGGACTACCTACAATGAGCAGTTCTTC; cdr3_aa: CASSAPRRTTYNEQFF